This T cell receptor beta chain comes out of a study of blood T cell repertoires in COVID-19. Overall study context: Donors in the United States, Italy and Spain gave samples during acute or convalescent COVID-19. PBMCs, B-cell-depleted T cells, or T cells provided the cDNA or gDNA that made up the material.

The table came from immunoSEQ multiplex PCR; TCRdb's copy has only in-frame clones and leaves some out. Found here are hundreds of thousands of clones, 86% of them singletons; the top ten hold approximately 14%. Seattle patients were enrolled while actively infected and followed longitudinally. Trimming took 2 bases from V and 4 from J; bases not matched to a gene: 6. The V gene's germline CDR1 is SGDLS and CDR2 YYNGEE. The CDR3 totals 15 residues. This chain connects TRBV9 to TRBJ1-1; 9 nucleotides line up with TRBD1. This clonotype was obtained from a woman in her seventies with COVID-19, enrolled during active disease. Material for sequencing was peripheral blood. CDR3 protein: CASSVGQGRITEAFF. CDR3 nucleotide sequence: TGTGCCAGCAGCGTTGGACAGGGGCGGATCACTGAAGCTTTCTTT.